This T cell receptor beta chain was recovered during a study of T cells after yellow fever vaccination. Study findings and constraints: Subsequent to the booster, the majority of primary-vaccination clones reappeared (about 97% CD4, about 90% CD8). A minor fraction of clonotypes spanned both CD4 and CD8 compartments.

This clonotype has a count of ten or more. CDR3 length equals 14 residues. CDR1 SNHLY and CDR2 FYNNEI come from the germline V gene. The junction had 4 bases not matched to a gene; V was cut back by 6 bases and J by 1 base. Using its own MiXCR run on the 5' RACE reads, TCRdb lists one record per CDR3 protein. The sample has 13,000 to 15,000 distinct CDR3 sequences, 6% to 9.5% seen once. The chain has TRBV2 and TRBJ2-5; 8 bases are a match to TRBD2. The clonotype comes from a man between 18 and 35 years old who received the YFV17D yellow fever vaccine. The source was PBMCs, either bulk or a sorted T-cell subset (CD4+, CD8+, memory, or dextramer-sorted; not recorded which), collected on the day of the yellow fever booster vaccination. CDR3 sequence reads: CASSVSGSQETQYF. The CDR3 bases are TGTGCCAGCAGCGTGAGCGGGAGCCAAGAGACCCAGTACTTC.